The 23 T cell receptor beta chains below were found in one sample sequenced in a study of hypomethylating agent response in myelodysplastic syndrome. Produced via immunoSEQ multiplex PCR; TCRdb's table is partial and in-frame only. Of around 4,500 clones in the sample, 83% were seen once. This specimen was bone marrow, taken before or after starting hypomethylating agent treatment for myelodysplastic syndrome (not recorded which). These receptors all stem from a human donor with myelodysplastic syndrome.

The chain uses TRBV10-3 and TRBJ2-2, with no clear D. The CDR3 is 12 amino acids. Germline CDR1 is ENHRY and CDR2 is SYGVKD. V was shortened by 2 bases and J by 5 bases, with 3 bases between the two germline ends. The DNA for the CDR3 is TGTGCCATCAGTGAGGGAACCGGGGAGCTGTTTTTT. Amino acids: CAISEGTGELFF.

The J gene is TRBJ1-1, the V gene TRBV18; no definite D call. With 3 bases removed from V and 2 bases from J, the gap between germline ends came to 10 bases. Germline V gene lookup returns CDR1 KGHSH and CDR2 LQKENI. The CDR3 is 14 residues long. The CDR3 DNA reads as TGTGCCAGCTCACCGGTTCAGGTTAACACTGAAGCTTTCTTT. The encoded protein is CASSPVQVNTEAFF.

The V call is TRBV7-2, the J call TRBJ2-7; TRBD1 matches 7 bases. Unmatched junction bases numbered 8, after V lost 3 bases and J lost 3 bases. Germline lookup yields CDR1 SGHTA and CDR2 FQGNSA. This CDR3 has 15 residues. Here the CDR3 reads CASSFTRDSYYEQYF. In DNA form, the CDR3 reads TGTGCCAGCAGCTTCACCCGGGACAGCTACTACGAGCAGTACTTC.

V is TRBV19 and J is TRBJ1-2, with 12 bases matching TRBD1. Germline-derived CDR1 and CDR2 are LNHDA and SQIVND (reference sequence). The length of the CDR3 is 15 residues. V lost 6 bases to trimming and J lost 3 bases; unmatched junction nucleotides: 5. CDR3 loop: CASRPGQGAYYGYTF. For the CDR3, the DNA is TGTGCCAGTAGACCGGGACAGGGGGCCTACTATGGCTACACCTTC. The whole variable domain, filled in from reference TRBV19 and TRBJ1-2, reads DGGITQSPKYLFRKEGQNVTLSCEQNLNHDAMYWYRQDPGQGLRLIYYSQIVNDFQKGDIAEGYSVSREKKESFPLTVTSAQKNPTAFYLCASRPGQGAYYGYTFGSGTRLTVV.

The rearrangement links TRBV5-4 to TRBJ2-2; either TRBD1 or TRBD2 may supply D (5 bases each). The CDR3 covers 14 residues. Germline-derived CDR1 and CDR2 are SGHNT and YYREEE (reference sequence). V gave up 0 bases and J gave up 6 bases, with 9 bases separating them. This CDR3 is CASSLAGSPGELFF. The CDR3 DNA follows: TGTGCCAGCAGCTTGGCAGGGAGCCCCGGGGAGCTGTTTTTT.

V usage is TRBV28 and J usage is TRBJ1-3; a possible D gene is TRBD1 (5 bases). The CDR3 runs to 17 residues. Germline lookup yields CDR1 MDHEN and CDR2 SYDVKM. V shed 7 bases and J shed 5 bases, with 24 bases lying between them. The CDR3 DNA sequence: TGTGCCAGCAAGAGGAAAGGCGTCAGGGAGGGCAGAAACACCATATATTTT. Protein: CASKRKGVREGRNTIYF.

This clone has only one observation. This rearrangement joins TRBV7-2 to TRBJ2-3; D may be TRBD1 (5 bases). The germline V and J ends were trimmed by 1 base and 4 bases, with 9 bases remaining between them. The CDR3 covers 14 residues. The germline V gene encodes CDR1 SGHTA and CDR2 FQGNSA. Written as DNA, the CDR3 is TGTGCCAGCAGCTTAGGGAAACAGGCAGATACGCAGTATTTT. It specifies CASSLGKQADTQYF.

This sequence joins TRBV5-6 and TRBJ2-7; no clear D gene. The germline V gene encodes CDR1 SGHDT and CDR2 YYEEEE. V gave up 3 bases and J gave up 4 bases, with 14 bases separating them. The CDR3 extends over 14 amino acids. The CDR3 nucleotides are TGTGCCAGCAGCTCACCCTTTAGGCGTTACGAGCAGTACTTC. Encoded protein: CASSSPFRRYEQYF.

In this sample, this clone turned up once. The CDR3 nucleotides are TGTGCCAGCAGCTCAAGGGGGGGGGCCAGCTACGAGCAGTACTTC. Translating it yields CASSSRGGASYEQYF. The chain carries TRBV7-2 and TRBJ2-7; a possible D gene is TRBD2 (7 bases). This CDR3 is built from 15 residues. Germline CDR1 SGHTA, CDR2 FQGNSA. Trimming cost V 4 bases and J 3 bases, with 16 bases left between them.

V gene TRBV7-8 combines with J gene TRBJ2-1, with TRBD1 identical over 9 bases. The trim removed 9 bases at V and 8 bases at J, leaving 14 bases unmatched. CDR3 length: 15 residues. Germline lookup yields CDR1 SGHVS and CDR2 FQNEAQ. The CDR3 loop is CASSQSTGGYDEQFF. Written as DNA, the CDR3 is TGTGCCAGTAGTCAATCGACAGGGGGTTACGATGAGCAGTTCTTC.

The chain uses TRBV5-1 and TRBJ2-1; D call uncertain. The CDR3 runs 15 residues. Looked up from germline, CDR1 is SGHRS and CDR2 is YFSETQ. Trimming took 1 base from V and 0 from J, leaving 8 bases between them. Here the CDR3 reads CASSLLRSSYNEQFF. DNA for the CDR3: TGCGCCAGCAGCTTGTTGCGGAGCTCCTACAATGAGCAGTTCTTC.

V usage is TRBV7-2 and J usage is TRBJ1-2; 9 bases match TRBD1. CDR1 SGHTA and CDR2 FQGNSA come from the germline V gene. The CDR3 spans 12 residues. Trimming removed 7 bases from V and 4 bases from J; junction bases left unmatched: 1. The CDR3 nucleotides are TGTGCCAGCACGACAGGGGGCTATGGCTACACCTTC. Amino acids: CASTTGGYGYTF.

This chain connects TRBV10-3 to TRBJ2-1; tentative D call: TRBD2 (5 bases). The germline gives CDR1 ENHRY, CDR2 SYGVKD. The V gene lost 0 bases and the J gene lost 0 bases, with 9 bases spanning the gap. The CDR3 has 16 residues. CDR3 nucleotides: TGTGCCATCAGTGAGTCGCGTGGGAGCTCCTACAATGAGCAGTTCTTC. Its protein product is CAISESRGSSYNEQFF.

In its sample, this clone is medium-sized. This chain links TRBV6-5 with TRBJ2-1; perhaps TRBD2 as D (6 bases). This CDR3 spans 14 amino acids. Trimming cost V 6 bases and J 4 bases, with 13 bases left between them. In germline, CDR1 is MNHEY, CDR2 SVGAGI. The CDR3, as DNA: TGTGCCAGCAGCCCACACGGGGGTTACAATGAGCAGTTCTTC. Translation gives CASSPHGGYNEQFF.

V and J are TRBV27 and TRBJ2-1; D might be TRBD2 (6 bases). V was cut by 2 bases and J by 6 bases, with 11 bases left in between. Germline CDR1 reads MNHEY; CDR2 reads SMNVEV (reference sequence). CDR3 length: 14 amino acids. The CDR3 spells CASSLSGFSNEQFF. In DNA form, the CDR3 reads TGTGCCAGCAGTTTAAGCGGGTTTTCCAATGAGCAGTTCTTC.

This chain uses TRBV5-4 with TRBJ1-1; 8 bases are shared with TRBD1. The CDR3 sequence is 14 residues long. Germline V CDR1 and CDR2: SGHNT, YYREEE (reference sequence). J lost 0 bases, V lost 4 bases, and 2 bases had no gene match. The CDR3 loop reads CASSQGQVNTEAFF. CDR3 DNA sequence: TGTGCCAGCAGCCAGGGACAGGTGAACACTGAAGCTTTCTTT.

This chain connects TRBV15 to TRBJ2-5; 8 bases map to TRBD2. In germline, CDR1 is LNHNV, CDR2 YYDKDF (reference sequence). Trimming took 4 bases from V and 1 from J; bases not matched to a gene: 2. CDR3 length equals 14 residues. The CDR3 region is CATSTGTSQETQYF. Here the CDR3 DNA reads TGTGCCACCAGCACCGGGACTAGCCAAGAGACCCAGTACTTC.

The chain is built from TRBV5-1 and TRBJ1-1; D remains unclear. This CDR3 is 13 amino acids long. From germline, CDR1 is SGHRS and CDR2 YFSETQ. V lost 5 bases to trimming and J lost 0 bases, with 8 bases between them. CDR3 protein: CASSSTLNTEAFF. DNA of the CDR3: TGCGCCAGCAGTAGTACCTTGAACACTGAAGCTTTCTTT. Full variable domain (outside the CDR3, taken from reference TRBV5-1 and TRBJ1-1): KAGVTQTPRYLIKTRGQQVTLSCSPISGHRSVSWYQQTPGQGLQFLFEYFSETQRNKGNFPGRFSGRQFSNSRSEMNVSTLELGDSALYLCASSSTLNTEAFFGQGTRLTVV.

The CDR3 loop reads CASSQDRGISGTF. The CDR3 DNA follows: TGTGCCAGCAGCCAAGACAGGGGGATCTCCGGCACCTTC. The chain carries TRBV28 and TRBJ1-2, with 9 bases matching TRBD1. Germline V gene lookup returns CDR1 MDHEN and CDR2 SYDVKM. V was pared by 6 bases and J by 13 bases, with 12 bases of the junction left unmatched. The CDR3 spans 13 residues.

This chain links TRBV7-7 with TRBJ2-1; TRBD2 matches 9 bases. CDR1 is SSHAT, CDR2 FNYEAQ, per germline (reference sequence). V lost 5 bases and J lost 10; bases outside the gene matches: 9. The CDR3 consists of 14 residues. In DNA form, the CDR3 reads TGTGCCAGCAGCCCCGGCGGGAGGGTAAGGGAGCAGTTCTTC. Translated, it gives CASSPGGRVREQFF.

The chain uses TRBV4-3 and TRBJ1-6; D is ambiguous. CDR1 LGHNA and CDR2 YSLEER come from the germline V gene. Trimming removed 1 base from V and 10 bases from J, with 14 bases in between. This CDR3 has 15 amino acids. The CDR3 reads CASSQGLSPQSPLHF. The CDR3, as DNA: TGCGCCAGCAGCCAAGGGCTTAGCCCGCAGTCACCCCTCCACTTT.

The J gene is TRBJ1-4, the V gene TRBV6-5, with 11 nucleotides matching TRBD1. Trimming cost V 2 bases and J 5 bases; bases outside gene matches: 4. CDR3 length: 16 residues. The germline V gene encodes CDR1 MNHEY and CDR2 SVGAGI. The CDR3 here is CASSYAGTGGNEKLFF. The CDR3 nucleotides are TGTGCCAGCAGTTACGCCGGGACAGGGGGGAATGAAAAACTGTTTTTT.

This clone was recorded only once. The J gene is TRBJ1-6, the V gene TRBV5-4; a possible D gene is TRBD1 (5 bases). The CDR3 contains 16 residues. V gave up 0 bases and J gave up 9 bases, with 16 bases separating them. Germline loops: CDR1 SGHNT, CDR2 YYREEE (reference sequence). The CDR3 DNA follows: TGTGCCAGCAGCTTGGATCCGGGCAGGGTTGGTTCACCCCTCCACTTT. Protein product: CASSLDPGRVGSPLHF.